This T cell receptor (beta chain) appears in the sequencing data of a study of T cells after yellow fever vaccination. The study's findings and limits: Reappearing after the booster were most of the clones from primary vaccination (roughly 95% CD4, 88% CD8).

There are many counts of this clonotype. Its antigen is currently unknown. Germline CDR1 is SGHTA and CDR2 is FQGNSA. The CDR3 runs to 15 residues. J gave up 5 bases and V 4 bases, and 5 bases lay outside the gene matches. As TCR cDNA was made by 5'RACE template switching, a universal primer site and UMIs were added. TCRdb analysed the 5' RACE reads with MiXCR anew, one entry per CDR3 protein. The data hold fewer than 450,000 distinct CDR3 sequences, with 3% to 4.5% observed a single time. The chain couples TRBV7-2 to TRBJ2-5; 12 positions match TRBD2. The TCR originated in a man aged 18-30 years who received the YFV17D yellow fever vaccine. Source: PBMCs, taken 5 days after the yellow fever booster vaccination. In DNA, the CDR3 is TGTGCCAGCAGCTGGACTAGCGGGGTGGGGGAGACCCAGTACTTC. Encoded protein: CASSWTSGVGETQYF.